A single sample gave rise to the 26 T cell receptor beta chains below, sequenced in a study of cytomegalovirus exposure and HLA in healthy donors. Amplification used 60 Vbeta primers and 13 Jbeta primers. Profiled with immunoSEQ multiplex PCR; TCRdb holds only in-frame clones, not every one. Recorded here are about 200,000 clones; the top ten clones represent around 1.1%. Material for sequencing was PBMCs. The source is a girl aged 2 to 10 in good health and CMV-seropositive.

The rearrangement links TRBV5-6 to TRBJ1-2; 9 bases are a match to TRBD1. Germline V lookup: CDR1 SGHDT, CDR2 YYEEEE. This CDR3 comprises 14 residues. The V and J ends lost 5 bases and 4 bases, in that order; junction bases with no gene match: 6. The CDR3 DNA follows: TGTGCCAGCAGACATGGGACAGGGAGCTATGGCTACACCTTC. It codes for CASRHGTGSYGYTF. Looking up the rest from reference TRBV5-6 and TRBJ1-2 gives the full variable domain: DAGVTQSPTHLIKTRGQQVTLRCSPKSGHDTVSWYQQALGQGPQFIFQYYEEEERQRGNFPDRFSGHQFPNYSSELNVNALLLGDSALYLCASRHGTGSYGYTFGSGTRLTVV.

Written as DNA, the CDR3 is TGCAGCGTAGGAGGGGCCCAACAGGGGTTTAGCACAGATACGCAGTATTTT. It encodes CSVGGAQQGFSTDTQYF. The V call is TRBV29-1, the J call TRBJ2-3, with D perhaps TRBD1 (7 bases). V shed 6 bases and J shed 0 bases, with 22 bases lying between them. Germline loops: CDR1 SQVTM, CDR2 ANQGSEA. CDR3 size: 17 residues.

The chain carries TRBV27 and TRBJ2-7, with 7 bases matching TRBD1. CDR3 length: 13 residues. The germline V gene has CDR1 MNHEY and CDR2 SMNVEV (reference sequence). J was trimmed by 11 bases and V by 3 bases; bases with no gene match: 10. CDR3 amino acids: CASSFTSGTDKYF. The DNA of the CDR3 is TGTGCCAGCAGTTTCACGTCTGGGACAGACAAGTACTTC.

The rearrangement links TRBV19 to TRBJ2-1; 7 bases are shared with TRBD2. The junction had 10 bases not matched to a gene; V was cut back by 10 bases and J by 4 bases. Germline V gene data show CDR1 as LNHDA and CDR2 as SQIVND (reference sequence). This CDR3 is built from 14 residues. In DNA, the CDR3 is TGTGCCACCAAAGCTAGCGGTAATTACAATGAGCAGTTCTTC. Protein product: CATKASGNYNEQFF.

This chain connects TRBV27 to TRBJ1-5; 7 bases line up with TRBD1. CDR1 is MNHEY, CDR2 SMNVEV, per germline (reference sequence). The CDR3 runs 13 residues. The trim removed 5 bases at V and 5 bases at J, leaving 3 bases unmatched. The CDR3 region has the DNA TGTGCCAGCAGTCCTGACAGGGATCAGCCCCAGCATTTT. It translates to CASSPDRDQPQHF.

The chain carries TRBV7-9 and TRBJ2-1; D gene ambiguous. The CDR3 totals 14 residues. The V gene's germline CDR1 is SEHNR and CDR2 FQNEAQ (reference sequence). Trimming shortened V by 1 base and J by 5 bases, and 9 bases separated the two germline ends. CDR3 DNA: TGTGCCAGCAGCTTAGGGTACCTAGACAATGAGCAGTTCTTC. Translating it yields CASSLGYLDNEQFF.

The genes are TRBV5-1 and TRBJ2-2; 8 bases line up with TRBD1. This CDR3 comprises 16 residues. The germline CDR1 and CDR2 sequences are SGHRS and YFSETQ. Trimming took 1 base from V and 6 from J; bases not matched to a gene: 8. In DNA, the CDR3 is TGCGCCAGCAGCTTGAGCGGACAGGGAAACGCCGGGGAGCTGTTTTTT. It translates to CASSLSGQGNAGELFF. The whole variable domain, filled in from reference TRBV5-1 and TRBJ2-2, reads KAGVTQTPRYLIKTRGQQVTLSCSPISGHRSVSWYQQTPGQGLQFLFEYFSETQRNKGNFPGRFSGRQFSNSRSEMNVSTLELGDSALYLCASSLSGQGNAGELFFGEGSRLTVL.

V and J are TRBV6-1 and TRBJ2-5; possible D gene TRBD1, 5 bases. Germline CDR1 and CDR2: MNHNS and SASEGT. This CDR3 is built from 13 residues. Trimming pared 5 bases from V and 1 base from J, leaving 8 bases between. CDR3 coding DNA: TGTGCCAGCAGTTTAGACAGCCAAGAGACCCAGTACTTC. Translation: CASSLDSQETQYF.

The chain is built from TRBV2 and TRBJ1-5; 10 bases map to TRBD1. The ends lost 6 bases at V and 2 bases at J; junction bases unmatched: 1. This CDR3 has 14 residues. The germline V gene has CDR1 SNHLY and CDR2 FYNNEI. The CDR3 DNA is TGTGCCAGCAGGGGGACAGGGGGCAATCAGCCCCAGCATTTT. This codes for CASRGTGGNQPQHF.

This chain uses TRBV30 with TRBJ1-1; D call uncertain. The germline gives CDR1 GTSNPN, CDR2 SVGIG (reference sequence). The V and J ends lost 0 bases and 2 bases respectively, with 7 bases between them. There are 13 residues in the CDR3. CDR3 nucleotides: TGTGCCTGGAGTGTACGCGGTAACACTGAAGCTTTCTTT. Translation gives CAWSVRGNTEAFF.

The V and J genes are TRBV7-8 and TRBJ1-6; the match to TRBD1 covers 10 bases. Germline values: CDR1 SGHVS, CDR2 FQNEAQ. CDR3 length equals 18 residues. The junction had 12 bases not matched to a gene; V was cut back by 1 base and J by 9 bases. For the CDR3, the DNA is TGTGCCAGCAGCTTAGGAGGGGACAGGGGCAGGCTTAGTTCACCCCTCCACTTT. Residues: CASSLGGDRGRLSSPLHF.

The chain employs TRBV5-4 and TRBJ2-7; TRBD1 matches at 7 bases. The V gene's germline CDR1 is SGHNT and CDR2 YYREEE (reference sequence). The CDR3 length is 17 residues. V trimming: 4 bases; J trimming: 5 bases; junction bases outside the gene matches: 18. Here the CDR3 reads CASSTPPRQGVRHEQYF. The CDR3 nucleotides read TGTGCCAGCAGCACACCTCCGAGACAGGGAGTTCGCCACGAGCAGTACTTC.

This chain joins TRBV27 and TRBJ1-5; D remains ambiguous. The length of the CDR3 is 17 residues. The V gene lost 0 bases and the J gene lost 0 bases, with 12 bases spanning the gap. Germline CDR1 reads MNHEY; CDR2 reads SMNVEV (reference sequence). CDR3 coding DNA: TGTGCCAGCAGTTTATCGATGGGCACTTATAGCAATCAGCCCCAGCATTTT. It is translated as CASSLSMGTYSNQPQHF.

This chain joins TRBV7-6 and TRBJ2-3, with TRBD2 identical over 11 bases. CDR1 and CDR2 from the germline V gene are SGHVS and FNYEAQ. CDR3 length: 15 residues. V was pared by 5 bases and J by 11 bases, with 12 bases of the junction left unmatched. CDR3 in DNA: TGTGCCAGCAGCGATAGCGGGAGGGCCTTTTGGGGGCAGTATTTT. This gives the protein CASSDSGRAFWGQYF.

This chain joins TRBV6-5 and TRBJ2-1, with D perhaps TRBD1 (5 bases). The germline V and J ends were trimmed by 5 bases and 1 base, with 9 bases remaining between them. The CDR3 extends over 14 amino acids. Germline-derived CDR1 and CDR2 are MNHEY and SVGAGI. This CDR3 reads CASSLRDSYNEQFF. The CDR3 region has the DNA TGTGCCAGCAGTCTCAGGGATTCCTACAATGAGCAGTTCTTC.

The V gene is TRBV28, the J gene TRBJ1-1; D gene unclear. The CDR3 extends over 12 amino acids. V was clipped by 5 bases and J by 2 bases, with 6 bases between them. CDR1 and CDR2 (germline): MDHEN, SYDVKM. CDR3 protein: CASSEGNTEAFF. The CDR3 coding sequence is TGTGCCAGCAGTGAGGGCAACACTGAAGCTTTCTTT.

On this clone itself: At one of its ends the junction is not consistent with the germline gene, which may arise from a read error. The chain employs TRBV19 and TRBJ2-2; possible D gene TRBD1, 6 bases. Germline CDR1 and CDR2: LNHDA and SQIVND (reference sequence). There are 19 residues in the CDR3. The CDR3 reads CASSLGAGRRQDEHRGAVF. The CDR3, as DNA: TGTGCCAGTAGTCTGGGGGCGGGCCGGAGGCAGGATGAACACCGGGGAGCTGTTTTT.

The gene calls are TRBV4-1 and TRBJ2-5; TRBD1 aligns across 7 bases. The V gene's germline CDR1 is MGHRA and CDR2 YSYEKL. J gave up 3 bases and V 4 bases, and 5 bases lay outside the gene matches. This CDR3 is 14 amino acids long. In nucleotides, the CDR3 is TGCGCCAGCAGCCGGACGGGACAGAAAGAGACCCAGTACTTC. This sequence encodes CASSRTGQKETQYF.

This chain uses TRBV27 with TRBJ1-1; tentatively, D is TRBD1 (6 bases). Germline values: CDR1 MNHEY, CDR2 SMNVEV (reference sequence). The V gene lost 3 bases and the J gene lost 1 base, with 9 bases spanning the gap. This CDR3 has 14 residues. The CDR3 sequence: CASSFDRWNTEAFF. CDR3 bases: TGTGCCAGCAGTTTCGACAGGTGGAACACTGAAGCTTTCTTT.

V usage is TRBV27 and J usage is TRBJ1-4; 7 bases align to TRBD1. V shed 8 bases and J 0 bases; nucleotides not matched to a gene: 6. The CDR3 spans 15 residues. Germline V gene sequence: CDR1 MNHEY, CDR2 SMNVEV (reference sequence). The chain's CDR3 is CASRGTAATNEKLFF. CDR3 in DNA: TGTGCCAGCCGAGGGACAGCTGCAACTAATGAAAAACTGTTTTTT.

The genes are TRBV5-4 and TRBJ2-7; possible D gene TRBD2, 7 bases. CDR3 length: 15 amino acids. Germline assignment: CDR1 SGHNT and CDR2 YYREEE (reference sequence). V lost 0 bases and J 8 bases, leaving 18 bases between the germline ends. As DNA, the CDR3 is TGTGCCAGCAGCTTGGAACAGGGAGGGGTGGAAAAGCAGTACTTC. This sequence encodes CASSLEQGGVEKQYF. Using reference TRBV5-4 and TRBJ2-7 for the parts outside the CDR3, the full variable domain is ETGVTQSPTHLIKTRGQQVTLRCSSQSGHNTVSWYQQALGQGPQFIFQYYREEENGRGNFPPRFSGLQFPNYSSELNVNALELDDSALYLCASSLEQGGVEKQYFGPGTRLTVT.

J is TRBJ2-1 and V is TRBV11-2; D may be TRBD1 (5 bases). V was shortened by 1 base and J by 3 bases, with 10 bases between the two germline ends. This CDR3 contains 15 residues. The V gene's germline CDR1 is SGHAT and CDR2 FQNNGV. Written as DNA, the CDR3 is TGTGCCAGCAGCTTAGCCGGAAGGGGCTACAATGAGCAGTTCTTC. Amino acid sequence: CASSLAGRGYNEQFF.

The chain combines TRBV27 with TRBJ1-5; the D is unclear. The V end was cut by 0 bases, the J end by 5 bases, with 14 bases between. The CDR3 covers 16 residues. Per the germline V gene, CDR1 is MNHEY and CDR2 is SMNVEV (reference sequence). The CDR3: CASSLSWTRRDQPQHF. In DNA, the CDR3 is TGTGCCAGCAGTTTATCCTGGACTCGGCGCGATCAGCCCCAGCATTTT.

J is TRBJ2-1 and V is TRBV4-1, with 10 bases identical to TRBD2. This CDR3 spans 17 amino acids. Unmatched junction bases numbered 12, after V lost 6 bases and J lost 4 bases. The germline gives CDR1 MGHRA, CDR2 YSYEKL. The CDR3 DNA reads TGCGCCAGCAGTCTTTTGCTCGGACTAGCGGTTTACAATGAGCAGTTCTTC. The encoded protein is CASSLLLGLAVYNEQFF.

V usage is TRBV4-1 and J usage is TRBJ2-3, with D possibly TRBD2 on 6 matching bases. CDR1 MGHRA and CDR2 YSYEKL come from the germline V gene. The CDR3 runs 17 residues. V gave up 0 bases and J gave up 4 bases, with 17 bases separating them. CDR3 in DNA: TGCGCCAGCAGCCAAGATGGGGCCGGCGGGATGGCAGATACGCAGTATTTT. This encodes CASSQDGAGGMADTQYF.

The gene calls are TRBV6-5 and TRBJ2-7, with 9 nucleotides matching TRBD2. Germline trimming cut 6 bases from V and 6 bases from J; bases unmatched to any gene: 12. CDR1 is MNHEY and CDR2 is SVGAGI in the germline V gene. The CDR3 totals 15 residues. CDR3: CASSPLGGRAFEQYF. Here the CDR3 DNA reads TGTGCCAGCAGCCCTCTGGGCGGGAGGGCCTTCGAGCAGTACTTC.